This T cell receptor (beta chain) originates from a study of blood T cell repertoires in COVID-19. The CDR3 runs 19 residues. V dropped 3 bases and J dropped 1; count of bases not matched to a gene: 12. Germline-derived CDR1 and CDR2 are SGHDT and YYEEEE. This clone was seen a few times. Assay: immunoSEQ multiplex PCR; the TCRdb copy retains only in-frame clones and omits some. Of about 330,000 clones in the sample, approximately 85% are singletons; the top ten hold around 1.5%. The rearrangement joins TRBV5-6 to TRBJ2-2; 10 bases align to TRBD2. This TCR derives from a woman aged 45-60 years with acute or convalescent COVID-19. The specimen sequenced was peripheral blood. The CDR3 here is CASSWVPSGSYENTGELFF. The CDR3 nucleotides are TGTGCCAGCAGCTGGGTTCCTAGCGGGAGTTATGAGAACACCGGGGAGCTGTTTTTT.